Listed below are T cell receptor beta chains from one sample, sequenced in a study of cytomegalovirus exposure and HLA in healthy donors. Clones were read by immunoSEQ multiplex PCR, and TCRdb kept only the in-frame ones, dropping some. Here the sample spans 150,000 or so clones, approximately 80% being singletons. The sequencing sample was made of PBMCs. The receptor set was obtained from a woman aged 40 to 49 in good health and CMV-seronegative. Each CDR3 is given with its conserved first and last residue. D genes are given only for firm matches. A clone size is listed for some rows: how often the clone was seen (once, few, many), or a class if it is expanded.

v_call	d_call	j_call	clone_size	cdr3_length	cdr3_aa	cdr3_nt
TRBV4-1	TRBD1	TRBJ2-3	.	15	CASSITGVSTDTQYF	TGCGCCAGCAGCATAACAGGGGTGAGCACAGATACGCAGTATTTT
TRBV30	.	TRBJ1-4	.	13	CAWSVTGNEKLFF	TGTGCCTGGAGTGTCACAGGGAATGAAAAACTGTTTTTT
TRBV28	TRBD1	TRBJ1-1	.	8	CLTGGAFF	TGCCTTACAGGGGGGGCTTTCTTT
TRBV11-1	TRBD1	TRBJ1-2	.	13	CASTPRQGGGYTF	TGTGCCAGCACCCCCCGACAGGGAGGTGGCTACACCTTC
TRBV7-2	TRBD2	TRBJ2-7	.	14	CASSSQPGGGEQYF	TGTGCCAGCAGCTCCCAACCGGGGGGGGGCGAGCAGTACTTC
TRBV7-8	.	TRBJ1-4	.	16	CASSFWVGSLGRELFF	TGTGCCAGCAGCTTCTGGGTTGGCAGCTTGGGGAGGGAACTGTTTTTT
TRBV18	TRBD1	TRBJ2-5	.	14	CASSATGGVETQYF	TGTGCCAGCTCCGCGACAGGGGGCGTAGAGACCCAGTACTTC
TRBV6-5	.	TRBJ2-1	.	14	CASSYVGASNEQFF	TGTGCCAGCAGTTACGTAGGGGCAAGCAATGAGCAGTTCTTC
TRBV4-1	.	TRBJ2-7	.	14	CASSLVEPHYEQYF	TGCGCCAGCAGCCTAGTCGAACCGCACTACGAGCAGTACTTC
TRBV19	.	TRBJ1-1	.	12	CAVTRGYTEAFF	TGTGCCGTCACACGGGGGTACACTGAAGCTTTCTTT
TRBV4-3	.	TRBJ1-1	.	15	CASSQEHGVGTEAFF	TGCGCCAGCAGCCAAGAGCACGGAGTCGGGACTGAAGCTTTCTTT
TRBV7-3	.	TRBJ1-1	.	14	CASSFQGGSTEAFF	TGTGCCAGCAGCTTTCAGGGAGGGAGCACTGAAGCTTTCTTT
TRBV28	TRBD2	TRBJ2-1	few	15	CASSLTGTSLNEQFF	TGTGCCAGCAGTTTAACCGGGACTAGCCTCAATGAGCAGTTCTTC
TRBV7-2	TRBD1	TRBJ1-2	.	15	CASSLEGQANYGYTF	TGTGCCAGCAGCTTAGAGGGACAGGCAAACTATGGCTACACCTTC
TRBV5-4	.	TRBJ2-7	.	15	CASSPQGAKTSGQYF	TGTGCCAGCAGCCCCCAGGGGGCCAAGACTAGCGGGCAGTACTTC
TRBV4-2	TRBD1	TRBJ2-7	.	16	CASSQGLQGAGSEQYF	TGTGCCAGCAGCCAAGGTCTACAGGGGGCTGGAAGCGAGCAGTACTTC
TRBV6-1	.	TRBJ2-3	.	13	CASSEVARNTQYF	TGTGCCAGCAGTGAAGTAGCGAGAAATACGCAGTATTTT
TRBV7-9	.	TRBJ1-4	.	13	CASSFGNNEKLFF	TGTGCCAGCAGCTTCGGGAATAATGAAAAACTGTTTTTT
TRBV7-2	TRBD1	TRBJ2-7	.	18	CASSYPDQTGAFSYEQYF	TGTGCCAGCAGCTATCCCGACCAGACAGGGGCCTTCTCCTACGAGCAGTACTTC
TRBV5-1	.	TRBJ2-6	.	14	CASRGVSGANVLTF	TGCGCCAGCAGAGGGGTATCTGGGGCCAACGTCCTGACTTTC
TRBV6-5	.	TRBJ1-4	.	15	CASSQNRQVNEKLFF	TGTGCCAGCAGTCAAAACCGGCAGGTTAATGAAAAACTGTTTTTT
TRBV7-7	.	TRBJ1-2	.	14	CASSLEATNYGYTF	TGTGCCAGCAGCTTGGAGGCTACCAACTATGGCTACACCTTC
TRBV7-2	TRBD1	TRBJ1-2	few	14	CASSFPGGFDGYTF	TGTGCCAGCAGCTTCCCAGGGGGCTTCGATGGCTACACCTTC
TRBV10-3	.	TRBJ1-1	.	16	CASRGASSLMNTEAFF	TGTGCCTCCCGGGGGGCTTCGTCTCTCATGAACACTGAAGCTTTCTTT
TRBV5-1	TRBD2	TRBJ2-2	.	16	CASSSTSGRNTGELFF	TGCGCCAGCAGCTCCACTAGCGGACGGAACACCGGGGAGCTGTTTTTT
TRBV6-5	TRBD2	TRBJ2-2	.	15	CASSPSSGRSGELFF	TGTGCCAGCAGTCCATCGAGCGGGAGATCCGGGGAGCTGTTTTTT
TRBV7-2	TRBD1	TRBJ2-6	few	19	CASSLAPGTGVSGANVLTF	TGTGCCAGCAGCTTAGCGCCCGGGACAGGAGTATCTGGGGCCAACGTCCTGACTTTC
TRBV6-1	TRBD2	TRBJ2-1	few	15	CASRGAGGGYNEQFF	TGTGCCAGCAGAGGAGCGGGAGGTGGATACAATGAGCAGTTCTTC
TRBV5-6	.	TRBJ2-1	.	17	CASSSGMGSGFGNEQFF	TGTGCCAGCAGCTCGGGAATGGGGTCCGGATTTGGGAATGAGCAGTTCTTC
TRBV7-9	.	TRBJ1-1	.	15	CASSPPTGMNTEAFF	TGTGCCAGCAGCCCGCCGACAGGTATGAACACTGAAGCTTTCTTT
TRBV29-1	.	TRBJ1-2	.	13	CSVAVTRVDGYTF	TGCAGCGTTGCAGTAACCAGGGTGGATGGCTACACCTTC
TRBV7-9	TRBD1	TRBJ1-1	.	17	CSSSWGQEQRGSTEAFF	TGTTCCAGCAGCTGGGGACAGGAGCAAAGGGGTAGCACTGAAGCTTTCTTT
TRBV19	.	TRBJ1-6	.	15	CASSWGPGAHSPLHF	TGTGCCAGTAGTTGGGGGCCCGGGGCGCATTCACCCCTCCACTTT
TRBV4-2	TRBD1	TRBJ2-1	.	14	CASSPGTGRNEQFF	TGTGCCAGCAGCCCCGGGACAGGGCGCAATGAGCAGTTCTTC
TRBV2	TRBD2	TRBJ2-3	.	16	CASSVTSGGFTDTQYF	TGTGCCAGCAGTGTCACTAGCGGGGGATTCACAGATACGCAGTATTTT
TRBV5-4	TRBD1	TRBJ2-2	.	16	CASSEGGTGNTGELFF	TGTGCCAGCAGCGAAGGAGGGACAGGGAACACCGGGGAGCTGTTTTTT
TRBV6-1	.	TRBJ2-7	.	12	CASSETTYEQYF	TGTGCCAGCAGTGAGACTACCTACGAGCAGTACTTC
TRBV19	.	TRBJ1-2	few	14	CASSTWTYTYGYTF	TGTGCCAGTAGTACCTGGACATACACCTATGGCTACACCTTC
TRBV7-2	.	TRBJ1-5	.	14	CASSSLGGVQPQHF	TGTGCCAGCAGCTCCCTCGGGGGGGTCCAGCCCCAGCATTTT
TRBV9	.	TRBJ1-1	.	13	CASMAGSDTEAFF	TGTGCCAGCATGGCAGGGTCGGATACTGAAGCTTTCTTT
TRBV19	.	TRBJ1-4	once	15	CASSIGTTTNEKLFF	TGTGCCAGTAGTATTGGGACAACAACTAATGAAAAACTGTTTTTT
TRBV7-8	.	TRBJ2-1	.	14	CASSLDRVDNEQFF	TGTGCCAGCAGCTTAGACAGGGTCGACAATGAGCAGTTCTTC
TRBV28	TRBD2	TRBJ2-1	.	16	CASSFILAVSYNEQFF	TGTGCCAGCAGTTTTATACTAGCGGTGTCCTACAATGAGCAGTTCTTC
TRBV7-3	.	TRBJ2-1	.	14	CASSFGNRGGEQFF	TGTGCCAGCAGCTTTGGGAACAGGGGGGGTGAGCAGTTCTTC
TRBV14	.	TRBJ2-7	.	14	CASSSSRGSYEQYF	TGTGCCAGCAGCTCCTCCCGGGGTTCCTACGAGCAGTACTTC
TRBV4-1	.	TRBJ2-7	once	13	CASSQGADYEQYF	TGCGCCAGCAGCCAGGGGGCCGACTACGAGCAGTACTTC
TRBV2	TRBD2	TRBJ2-5	.	15	CASSATRLAQETQYF	TGTGCCAGCAGTGCCACCAGACTAGCCCAAGAGACCCAGTACTTC
TRBV2	TRBD2	TRBJ2-3	.	16	CASSGLAGFGTDTQYF	TGTGCCAGCTCGGGACTAGCGGGATTCGGTACAGATACGCAGTATTTT
TRBV19	TRBD2	TRBJ2-5	few	18	CASSTIWGGYSGQETQYF	TGTGCCAGTAGTACCATTTGGGGGGGGTACAGCGGCCAAGAGACCCAGTACTTC
TRBV10-3	TRBD2	TRBJ2-7	.	19	CAISLRRTSAPISSYEQYF	TGTGCCATCAGCCTCCGGAGGACTAGCGCACCTATAAGCTCCTACGAGCAGTACTTC
TRBV2	.	TRBJ1-2	few	12	CASSPEGYGYTF	TGTGCCAGCTCCCCAGAGGGCTATGGCTACACCTTC
TRBV4-1	.	TRBJ2-2	few	15	CASSYRVLNTGELFF	TGCGCCAGCAGCTACAGGGTATTGAACACCGGGGAGCTGTTTTTT
TRBV7-2	.	TRBJ2-5	once	12	CASSLPGETQYF	TGTGCCAGCAGCCTCCCGGGGGAGACCCAGTACTTC
TRBV6-5	TRBD2	TRBJ2-1	.	15	CASSYPLAGRDEQFF	TGTGCCAGCAGTTACCCACTAGCGGGCCGGGATGAGCAGTTCTTC
TRBV7-2	.	TRBJ2-5	few	13	CASSPSSGETQYF	TGTGCCAGCAGCCCCTCGTCGGGGGAGACCCAGTACTTC
TRBV7-3	TRBD2	TRBJ2-1	.	16	CASSLGSGSVYAEQFF	TGTGCCAGCAGCTTAGGGAGCGGGAGTGTTTATGCTGAGCAGTTCTTC
TRBV11-2	.	TRBJ2-2	.	13	CASSAGLTGELFF	TGTGCCAGCAGCGCGGGTTTAACCGGGGAGCTGTTTTTT